There are a few counts of the clone carrying this T cell receptor (beta chain). No antigen is known for it. These data come from a study of T cell repertoires in ileal Crohn's disease. Notes on the study in general: Every patient over 26.8% clonality showed endoscopic recurrence.

Germline assignment: CDR1 MNHNS and CDR2 SASEGT. CDR3 length equals 15 residues. Trimming shortened V by 1 base and J by 6 bases, and 15 bases separated the two germline ends. Here immunoSEQ multiplex PCR was the method, and the copy in TCRdb shows in-frame clones only, minus some. The sample lists several thousand clones, 74% occurring once. Adults with ileal or ileocolonic Crohn's disease and an indication for resection were eligible. The sequenced sample was ileal tissue. This TCR derives from an adult with Crohn's disease. The rearrangement links TRBV6-1 to TRBJ1-2; D is unclear. CDR3 protein: CASSEEGLNGDGYTF. The CDR3 DNA is TGTGCCAGCAGTGAAGAGGGCCTTAACGGGGATGGCTACACCTTC.